The source of this TCR beta chain is a study of T cell clonality in common variable immunodeficiency. Study findings and constraints: Fewer TCRbeta clones were shared among CVID subjects than controls. Fewer deletions and N-nucleotide insertions were reportedly seen in common variable immunodeficiency TCR beta sequences.

Reduced serum IgG, IgA and/or IgM plus specific antibody deficiency defined CVID. All CVID subjects were on immunoglobulin replacement for at least one year. Sequencing input was equivalent genomic DNA from CVID and controls. Profiled with immunoSEQ multiplex PCR; TCRdb holds only in-frame clones, not every one. The sample contains fewer than 25,000 clones, none occurring once; under 30% lies in the top ten. This clone was seen more than once but under ten times. Its matching antigen is unknown. The read terminates 3 residues ahead of where the CDR3 ends, so the germline J gene completes it. The V end was cut by 4 bases, the J end by 4 bases, with 19 bases between. Germline lookup yields CDR1 LNHDA and CDR2 SQIVND (reference sequence). This CDR3 has 16 residues.

The sample taken for sequencing was peripheral blood mononuclear cells. The V and J genes are TRBV19 and TRBJ1-1, with no clear D. The TCR comes from a human donor with common variable immunodeficiency. CDR3 sequence: CASSTEIMTAGTEAFF. The part of the CDR3 DNA that was read is TGTGCCAGTAGTACCGAAATTATGACGGCGGGCACTGAA.